Reported below is one T cell receptor (beta chain). Antigen unknown. Given a much more abundant clone one base away, this may be a read error. This record comes from a study of tumor and adjacent non-tumor tissue in lung cancer. For the study at large: There were around 11 adenocarcinoma, a couple of squamous cell carcinoma and 1 small cell lung cancer cases. Each sample yielded 4 million to 4.5 million productive TCRbeta reads on average. Study conclusions and caveats: In normal lung, the top 100 clones were significantly more dominant than in tumor. Patients with more diverse tumor TCRs had worse survival.

V was trimmed by 3 bases and J by 5 bases, leaving 3 bases between them. The CDR3 sequence is 11 residues long. Per the germline V gene, CDR1 is MDHEN and CDR2 is SYDVKM. TCRbeta libraries were built with three rounds of nested PCR, modified from ARM-PCR. TCRdb processed the multiplex PCR reads anew with MiXCR; each CDR3 protein has one entry. There are some 66,000 distinct CDR3 sequences in the sample; more than 55% occur only once, and under 35% lies in the top ten. RNA was extracted from bulk tissue without any cell sorting. More than 3 cm separated this lung sample from the edge of the tumor. The sequencing sample was made of distant non-tumor lung tissue. The chain carries TRBV28 and TRBJ2-3, with D unclear. This clonotype was sampled from a man between 65 and 85 years old with non-small cell lung cancer. The CDR3 coding sequence is TGTGCCAGCAGTTTGCTAGATACGCAGTATTTT. It encodes CASSLLDTQYF.